These T cell receptor beta chains were read from a single sample in a study of a mutant IDH1 vaccine in newly diagnosed glioma. The method was immunoSEQ multiplex PCR; TCRdb's version includes in-frame clones alone and lacks a portion of them. The repertoire holds some 90,000 clones, with roughly 82% as singletons. Sequencing used PBMCs, obtained from a glioma patient treated with radiotherapy, temozolomide or both. The receptors were sampled from a man aged 40-50 years with glioma. Some clones in this sample may be carry-over from other donors' samples. Both conserved end residues are part of each CDR3. A D gene is named only where the DNA matches it firmly. Size is omitted from some rows. Given values are once, few, many or a class for expanded clones.

19	TRBD2	TRBV7-2	TRBJ2-6	few	CASTSTQLAGSSGANVLTF	TGTGCCAGCACGTCAACCCAGCTAGCGGGTAGCTCTGGGGCCAACGTCCTGACTTTC
15	NA	TRBV27	TRBJ2-7	NA	CASSRKGVSSYEQYF	TGTGCCAGCAGTAGAAAGGGGGTCTCCTCCTACGAGCAGTACTTC
14	NA	TRBV6-6	TRBJ1-1	NA	CASRTGEMNTEAFF	TGTGCCAGCAGGACCGGGGAGATGAACACTGAAGCTTTCTTT
18	TRBD2	TRBV5-4	TRBJ2-2	NA	CASSPSGRGAPNTGELFF	TGTGCCAGCAGCCCATCAGGGCGGGGGGCCCCTAACACCGGGGAGCTGTTTTTT
17	TRBD2	TRBV4-2	TRBJ2-3	NA	CASSQDGGTSGTDTQYF	TGTGCCAGCAGCCAAGATGGGGGGACTAGCGGAACAGATACGCAGTATTTT
17	TRBD1	TRBV7-8	TRBJ1-6	NA	CASSARTGGSYNSPLHF	TGTGCCAGCAGCGCCCGGACAGGCGGCTCCTATAATTCACCCCTCCACTTT
14	TRBD1	TRBV5-1	TRBJ2-7	NA	CASSEGQGVYEQYF	TGCGCCAGCAGCGAGGGACAGGGGGTCTACGAGCAGTACTTC
14	NA	TRBV19	TRBJ2-1	NA	CASSSGTLYNEQFF	TGTGCCAGTAGCTCCGGGACCCTTTACAATGAGCAGTTCTTC
16	TRBD1	TRBV30	TRBJ1-1	NA	CAWSNRLGTGGTEAFF	TGTGCCTGGAGTAACCGTCTAGGGACAGGGGGCACTGAAGCTTTCTTT
14	NA	TRBV6-1	TRBJ1-5	few	CASSEDQEVQPQHF	TGTGCCAGCAGTGAAGACCAGGAAGTTCAGCCCCAGCATTTT
14	TRBD1	TRBV30	TRBJ2-1	NA	CAWSGTGVYNEQFF	TGTGCCTGGAGCGGGACAGGGGTCTACAATGAGCAGTTCTTC
15	NA	TRBV30	TRBJ2-3	NA	CAWSRRWHKADTQYF	TGTGCCTGGAGTCGAAGGTGGCATAAAGCAGATACGCAGTATTTT
13	TRBD2	TRBV7-2	TRBJ2-5	NA	CASSSGGQETQYF	TGTGCCAGCAGCTCGGGGGGCCAAGAGACCCAGTACTTC
17	TRBD1	TRBV30	TRBJ1-2	NA	CAWSVRDRARANYGYTF	TGTGCCTGGAGTGTCAGGGACAGGGCCCGCGCTAACTATGGCTACACCTTC
14	NA	TRBV7-9	TRBJ2-7	NA	CASSLYSGEGEQYF	TGTGCCAGCAGCTTATATTCAGGGGAGGGCGAGCAGTACTTC
16	TRBD1	TRBV29-1	TRBJ2-5	NA	CSVNTGTGAGKETQYF	TGCAGCGTAAACACTGGGACAGGGGCCGGGAAAGAGACCCAGTACTTC
14	NA	TRBV11-2	TRBJ1-1	NA	CASSLGSLRLEAFF	TGTGCCAGCAGCTTAGGCTCTCTTCGGCTTGAAGCTTTCTTT
15	NA	TRBV6-5	TRBJ1-2	NA	CASSYSKSAWYGYTF	TGTGCCAGCAGTTACTCGAAGTCTGCTTGGTATGGCTACACCTTC
15	TRBD1	TRBV11-2	TRBJ1-5	NA	CASSSTGNGDQPQHF	TGTGCCAGCAGCTCGACAGGGAACGGAGATCAGCCCCAGCATTTT
14	TRBD1	TRBV6-4	TRBJ1-2	NA	CASSRDRANYGYTF	TGTGCCAGCAGTAGGGACAGAGCTAACTATGGCTACACCTTC
16	NA	TRBV18	TRBJ2-2	few	CASSPRAGANTGELFF	TGTGCCAGCTCACCACGGGCAGGGGCGAACACCGGGGAGCTGTTTTTT
13	NA	TRBV9	TRBJ2-2	NA	CASSVGNTGELFF	TGTGCCAGCAGCGTCGGGAACACCGGGGAGCTGTTTTTT
13	NA	TRBV7-3	TRBJ2-3	few	CASSLRGSDTQYF	TGTGCCAGCAGCTTGAGGGGGTCAGATACGCAGTATTTT
18	TRBD1	TRBV6-1	TRBJ1-1	NA	CASSEAFQPGQGKTEAFF	TGTGCCAGCAGTGAAGCGTTTCAGCCGGGACAGGGGAAGACTGAAGCTTTCTTT
15	TRBD2	TRBV29-1	TRBJ2-7	NA	CSVVAGEISSYEQYF	TGCAGCGTCGTAGCGGGGGAAATTAGCTCCTACGAGCAGTACTTC
17	NA	TRBV19	TRBJ1-5	NA	CASSIGQPGPEGQPQHF	TGTGCCAGTAGTATAGGCCAGCCGGGGCCAGAAGGCCAGCCCCAGCATTTT
14	NA	TRBV5-1	TRBJ1-3	NA	CASSLVGLGNTIYF	TGCGCCAGCAGCTTGGTGGGGCTCGGAAACACCATATATTTT
17	TRBD1	TRBV7-2	TRBJ1-5	NA	CASSSRGGTGGNQPQHF	TGTGCCAGCAGCTCCCGAGGGGGGACAGGGGGGAATCAGCCCCAGCATTTT
14	NA	TRBV27	TRBJ1-4	NA	CASSFAGTNEKLFF	TGTGCCAGCAGTTTCGCGGGAACTAATGAAAAACTGTTTTTT
15	TRBD1	TRBV6-5	TRBJ1-2	once	CASSYSDRGNYGYTF	TGTGCCAGCAGTTACTCAGACAGGGGTAACTATGGCTACACCTTC
17	TRBD1	TRBV18	TRBJ2-2	NA	CASSPLSGTGGTGELFF	TGTGCCAGCTCTCCCCTCTCCGGGACAGGGGGCACCGGGGAGCTGTTTTTT
14	NA	TRBV5-1	TRBJ1-1	NA	CASSLVRGNTEAFF	TGCGCCAGCAGCTTGGTTAGGGGGAACACTGAAGCTTTCTTT
15	NA	TRBV7-2	TRBJ1-2	NA	CASAKDVQGFDGYTF	TGTGCCAGCGCCAAGGACGTCCAGGGCTTCGATGGCTACACCTTC
15	TRBD2	TRBV7-2	TRBJ2-7	NA	CASSLFSGGRNEQYF	TGTGCCAGCAGCTTATTCAGCGGGGGTAGGAACGAGCAGTACTTC
16	NA	TRBV7-7	TRBJ2-2	NA	CASSLSQRVGTGELFF	TGTGCCAGCAGCTTATCGCAGAGGGTAGGGACCGGGGAGCTGTTTTTT
16	TRBD2	TRBV6-5	TRBJ2-7	few	CASSYSYGGTRYEQYF	TGTGCCAGCAGTTACTCTTACGGGGGGACCCGCTACGAGCAGTACTTC
15	TRBD1	TRBV30	TRBJ1-6	NA	CAHKTGSSYNSPLHF	TGTGCTCATAAGACAGGGAGCTCCTATAATTCACCCCTCCACTTT
16	NA	TRBV7-8	TRBJ1-1	NA	CASSFTRLGPGTEAFF	TGTGCCAGCAGCTTCACCCGTCTGGGTCCGGGCACTGAAGCTTTCTTT
12	NA	TRBV10-1	TRBJ2-7	NA	CASGTERWGQYF	TGCGCCAGCGGGACGGAGCGCTGGGGGCAGTACTTC
13	NA	TRBV6-1	TRBJ2-7	NA	CASRGDGTNEQYF	TGTGCCAGCAGGGGGGACGGGACGAACGAGCAGTACTTC
14	NA	TRBV5-1	TRBJ1-5	NA	CASSLEGRGQPQHF	TGCGCCAGCAGCTTGGAGGGCAGGGGTCAGCCCCAGCATTTT